This T cell receptor (beta chain) was captured by sequencing in a study of cytotoxic CD8 clonotypes in ibrutinib-treated CLL. About the study: The sample average was 255,043 productive templates and tens of thousands of productive rearrangements.

This clone was observed a single time. Its antigen is not identified. The repertoire was sequenced with immunoSEQ multiplex PCR; TCRdb's copy has only in-frame clones and lacks some. The sample contains some 17,000 clones, roughly four fifths of which appear only once. Findings and caveats of the study: Sampling times (in sustained-remission versus progressing patients) were not the same. Treatment left the uncommon public clonotypes either contracted or stable in frequency.

Trimming stripped 6 bases from V and 5 bases from J, with 11 bases between. This CDR3 contains 13 residues. Germline V gene data show CDR1 as LNHDA and CDR2 as SQIVND (reference sequence). This receptor was obtained from a human donor with chronic lymphocytic leukemia. The source was PBMCs, collected before ibrutinib treatment. This rearrangement joins TRBV19 to TRBJ1-5; D unclear. The CDR3 here is CASRDGLDQPQHF. CDR3 sequence (DNA): TGTGCCAGTAGGGACGGATTAGATCAGCCCCAGCATTTT.